The source of this TCR beta chain is a study of T cells expressing NK-cell markers. Study details: The TCR beta repertoires were obtained from sorted CD3+CD56+NKG2C+, CD3+CD56+NKG2C- and CD3+CD56-NKG2C+ T cells. Study-wide results and limits: Dominance of the CD3+CD56-NKG2C+ fraction by these clonotypes also held in several donors.

Remarks on this clonotype: No antigen is known for it.

In germline, CDR1 is ENHRY, CDR2 SYGVKD. The CDR3 loop spans 11 amino acids. Using the 5' RACE reads, TCRdb records one entry per CDR3 protein without DNA. The data show 140,000 to 150,000 distinct CDR3 sequences, and the top ten clones hold roughly 12%. The TCR originated in a man between 18 and 29 years old in good health. This chain connects TRBV10-3 to TRBJ2-1. Sequenced sample: blood T cells: a sorted CD56 or NKG2C T cell subset, CD4+ or CD8+ T cells, or bulk PBMC T cells (not recorded which). CDR3 protein: CANKVGNEQFF.